This T cell receptor (beta chain) was obtained from a study of T cell repertoires in cytomegalovirus infection. In the study overall: Used in the study were CMV epitopes, some recently identified and HLA-C-restricted, others well-studied and HLA-B-restricted. Matching HLA type, along with CMV infection, was indicated by public TCR beta signatures.

Trimming removed 6 bases at V and 9 bases at J, with 20 bases between. CDR3 length: 14 amino acids. The germline V gene encodes CDR1 MNHEY and CDR2 SMNVEV (reference sequence). TCRdb ran MiXCR on the reads and lists one entry per CDR3 protein. Found here are about 500,000 distinct CDR3 sequences, 25% to 35% of them singletons; the top ten hold 15% to 20%. Of note for this clonotype: Its antigen is as yet unknown.

The chain has TRBV27 and TRBJ2-5; a weak D match, TRBD2 (5 bases). This receptor was identified in a human donor in good health (CMV status not recorded). Some clones in this sample may be carry-over from other donors' samples. The specimen comprised cultured PBMCs, sampled from culture after CMV antigen stimulation. The CDR3 loop reads CASSRPGLPWAQYF. The CDR3 DNA reads TGTGCCAGCAGCAGACCCGGACTCCCCTGGGCCCAGTACTTC.